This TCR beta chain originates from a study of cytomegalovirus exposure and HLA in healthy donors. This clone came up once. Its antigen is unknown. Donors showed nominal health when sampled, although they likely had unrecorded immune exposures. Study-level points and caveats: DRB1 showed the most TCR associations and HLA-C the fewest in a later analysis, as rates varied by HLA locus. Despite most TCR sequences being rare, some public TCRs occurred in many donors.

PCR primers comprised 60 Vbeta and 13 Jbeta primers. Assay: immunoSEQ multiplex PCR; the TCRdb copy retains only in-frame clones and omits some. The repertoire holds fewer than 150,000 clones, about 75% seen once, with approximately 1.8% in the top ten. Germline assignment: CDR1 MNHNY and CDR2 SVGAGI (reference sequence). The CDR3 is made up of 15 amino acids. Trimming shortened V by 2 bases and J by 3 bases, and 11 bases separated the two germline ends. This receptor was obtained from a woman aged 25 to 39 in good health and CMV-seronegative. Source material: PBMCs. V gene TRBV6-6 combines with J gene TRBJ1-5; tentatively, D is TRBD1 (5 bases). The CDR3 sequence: CASSYVGRANQPQHF. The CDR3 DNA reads TGTGCCAGCAGTTACGTCGGCAGGGCCAATCAGCCCCAGCATTTT.